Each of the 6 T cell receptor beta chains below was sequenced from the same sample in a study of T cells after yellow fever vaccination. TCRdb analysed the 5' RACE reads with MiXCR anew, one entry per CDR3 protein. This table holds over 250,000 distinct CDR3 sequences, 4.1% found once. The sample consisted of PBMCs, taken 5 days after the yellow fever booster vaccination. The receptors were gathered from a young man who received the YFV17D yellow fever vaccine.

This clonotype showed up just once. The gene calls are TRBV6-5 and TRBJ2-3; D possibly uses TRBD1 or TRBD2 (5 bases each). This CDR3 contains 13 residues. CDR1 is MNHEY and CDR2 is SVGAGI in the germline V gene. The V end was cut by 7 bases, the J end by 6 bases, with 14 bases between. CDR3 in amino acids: CASTGEGTDTQYF. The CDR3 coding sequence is TGTGCCAGCACCGGCGAGGGGACGGATACGCAGTATTTT.

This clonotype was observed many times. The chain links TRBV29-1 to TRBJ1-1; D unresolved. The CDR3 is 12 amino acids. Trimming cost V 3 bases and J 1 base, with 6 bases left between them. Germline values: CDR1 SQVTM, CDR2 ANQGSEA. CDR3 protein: CSVDSQNTEAFF. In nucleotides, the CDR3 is TGCAGCGTTGATTCACAGAACACTGAAGCTTTCTTT.

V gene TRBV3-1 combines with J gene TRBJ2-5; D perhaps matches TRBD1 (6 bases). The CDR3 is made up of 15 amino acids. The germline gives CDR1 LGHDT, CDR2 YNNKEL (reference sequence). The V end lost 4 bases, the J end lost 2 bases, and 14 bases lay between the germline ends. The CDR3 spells CASSRTARGQETQYF. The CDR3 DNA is TGTGCCAGCAGCCGGACAGCGAGGGGACAAGAGACCCAGTACTTC.

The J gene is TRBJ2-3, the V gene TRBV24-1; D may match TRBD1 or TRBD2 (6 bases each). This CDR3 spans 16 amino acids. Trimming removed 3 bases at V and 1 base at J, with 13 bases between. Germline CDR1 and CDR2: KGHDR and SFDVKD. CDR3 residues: CATSDPGAVGTDTQYF. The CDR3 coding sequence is TGTGCCACCAGTGATCCGGGGGCGGTGGGCACAGATACGCAGTATTTT.

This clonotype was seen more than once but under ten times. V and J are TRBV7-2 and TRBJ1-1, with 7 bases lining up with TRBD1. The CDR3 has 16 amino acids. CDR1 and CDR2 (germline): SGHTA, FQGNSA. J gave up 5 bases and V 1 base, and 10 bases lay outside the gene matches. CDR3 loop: CASSLVVAGGGTEAFF. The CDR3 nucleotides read TGTGCCAGCAGCTTAGTAGTGGCAGGGGGAGGGACTGAAGCTTTCTTT.

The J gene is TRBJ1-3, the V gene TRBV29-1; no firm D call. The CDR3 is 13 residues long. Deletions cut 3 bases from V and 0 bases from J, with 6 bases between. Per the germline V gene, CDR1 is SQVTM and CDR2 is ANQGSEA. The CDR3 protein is CSVEVDSGNTIYF. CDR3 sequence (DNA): TGCAGCGTTGAGGTAGACTCTGGAAACACCATATATTTT.